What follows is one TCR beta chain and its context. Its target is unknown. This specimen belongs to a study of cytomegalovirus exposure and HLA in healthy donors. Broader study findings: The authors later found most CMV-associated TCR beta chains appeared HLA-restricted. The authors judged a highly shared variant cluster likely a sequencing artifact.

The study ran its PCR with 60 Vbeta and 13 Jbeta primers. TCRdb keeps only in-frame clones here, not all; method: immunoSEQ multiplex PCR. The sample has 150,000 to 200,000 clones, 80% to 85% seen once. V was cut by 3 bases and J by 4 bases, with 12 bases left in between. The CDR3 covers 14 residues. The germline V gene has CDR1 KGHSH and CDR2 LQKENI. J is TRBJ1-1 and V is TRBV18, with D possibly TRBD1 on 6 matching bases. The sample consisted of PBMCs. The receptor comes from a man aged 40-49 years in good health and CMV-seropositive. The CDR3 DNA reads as TGTGCCAGCTCACCGGACAGCCCCGGCACTGAAGCTTTCTTT. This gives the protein CASSPDSPGTEAFF.